The 23 T cell receptor beta chains below all came from one sample that was sequenced in a study of blood T cell repertoires in COVID-19 (TCRdb year 2020). Library construction relied on the immunoSEQ multiplex PCR assay. TCRdb provides this immuneACCESS table in a form limited to in-frame rearrangements. Some clones are lacking; in checked studies, under half of them reflect an unresolved V gene, and why the rest are absent is not known. The sample yields approximately 140,000 clones; approximately 88% were counted once. The leading ten clones occupy 1.4% of the sample. Input material: peripheral blood. These receptors all come from a man aged 55 to 69 with acute or convalescent COVID-19.

There are a few counts of this clone. The chain has TRBV29-1 and TRBJ2-1; TRBD2 might be the D (6 bases). The length of the CDR3 is 14 residues. V shed 5 bases and J shed 1 base, with 12 bases lying between them. Germline CDR1 reads SQVTM; CDR2 reads ANQGSEA. The CDR3: CSVLGSGSYNEQFF. In DNA form, the CDR3 reads TGCAGCGTTTTAGGTAGCGGATCCTACAATGAGCAGTTCTTC.

The chain joins TRBV19 to TRBJ1-5; D is unresolved. CDR3 length: 13 amino acids. Looked up from germline, CDR1 is LNHDA and CDR2 is SQIVND (reference sequence). Trimming stripped 7 bases from V and 5 bases from J, with 12 bases between. CDR3 in DNA: TGTGCCAGTACTACAGAACTAGATCAGCCCCAGCATTTT. Its translation is CASTTELDQPQHF. Full variable domain (outside the CDR3, taken from reference TRBV19 and TRBJ1-5): DGGITQSPKYLFRKEGQNVTLSCEQNLNHDAMYWYRQDPGQGLRLIYYSQIVNDFQKGDIAEGYSVSREKKESFPLTVTSAQKNPTAFYLCASTTELDQPQHFGDGTRLSIL.

The chain has TRBV30 and TRBJ2-7; TRBD1 aligns across 7 bases. Germline V gives CDR1 GTSNPN, CDR2 SVGIG (reference sequence). The CDR3 loop spans 13 amino acids. J lost 2 bases, V lost 0 bases, and 1 base had no gene match. CDR3 bases: TGTGCCTGGAGTGTAGGACAGGCCTACGAGCAGTACTTC. This codes for CAWSVGQAYEQYF.

The rearrangement uses TRBV11-2 and TRBJ2-7; 7 positions match TRBD1. Germline V gene data show CDR1 as SGHAT and CDR2 as FQNNGV. This CDR3 is built from 16 residues. V dropped 4 bases and J dropped 0; count of bases not matched to a gene: 9. This CDR3 is CASSSNRQGSSYEQYF. In DNA, the CDR3 is TGTGCCAGCAGCTCGAATAGACAGGGTTCCTCCTACGAGCAGTACTTC.

This chain connects TRBV5-1 to TRBJ2-1; TRBD2 agrees at 8 bases. The germline gives CDR1 SGHRS, CDR2 YFSETQ. The ends lost 4 bases at V and 3 bases at J; junction bases unmatched: 6. The CDR3 has 15 residues. The CDR3 DNA is TGCGCCAGCAGCCCGGGACTAGACAACTACAATGAGCAGTTCTTC. It codes for CASSPGLDNYNEQFF.

The rearrangement joins TRBV30 to TRBJ1-1, with D perhaps TRBD1 (5 bases). CDR3 size: 12 residues. V was trimmed by 5 bases and J by 5 bases, leaving 12 bases between them. Germline CDR1 reads GTSNPN; CDR2 reads SVGIG (reference sequence). CDR3 sequence reads: CAWRWQGTEAFF. The CDR3 bases are TGTGCCTGGCGCTGGCAGGGTACTGAAGCTTTCTTT.

The genes are TRBV5-4 and TRBJ2-5, with D perhaps TRBD1 (5 bases). The germline CDR1 and CDR2 sequences are SGHNT and YYREEE (reference sequence). This CDR3 contains 13 residues. V was cut by 2 bases and J by 5 bases, with 10 bases left in between. The CDR3 DNA is TGTGCCAGCAGCTTTTACCAGGGCGAGACCCAGTACTTC. This gives the protein CASSFYQGETQYF.

The V call is TRBV30, the J call TRBJ1-4; D is unresolved. Looked up from germline, CDR1 is GTSNPN and CDR2 is SVGIG (reference sequence). Trimming removed 0 bases from V and 7 bases from J, with 15 bases in between. CDR3 length equals 15 residues. The CDR3 is CAWSVLGSKAEKLFF. CDR3 bases: TGTGCCTGGAGTGTACTAGGGAGTAAAGCTGAAAAACTGTTTTTT.

V gene TRBV5-5 combines with J gene TRBJ2-3; 11 bases are shared with TRBD2. Germline-derived CDR1 and CDR2 are SGHKS and YYEKEE (reference sequence). The CDR3 length is 16 residues. The V and J ends lost 1 base and 4 bases, in that order; junction bases with no gene match: 5. CDR3 sequence: CASSLRTSGGSDTQYF. CDR3 DNA: TGTGCCAGCAGCTTGCGTACTAGCGGGGGCTCAGATACGCAGTATTTT.

This chain joins TRBV7-9 and TRBJ1-1; D uncertain. Trimming took off 5 bases at V and 1 base at J, with 5 bases between the two ends. The germline CDR1 and CDR2 sequences are SEHNR and FQNEAQ (reference sequence). The CDR3 has 12 residues. The CDR3 coding sequence is TGTGCCAGCAGCCGGGGGAACACTGAAGCTTTCTTT. Encoded protein: CASSRGNTEAFF.

V gene TRBV20-1 combines with J gene TRBJ2-3; 9 bases fit TRBD2. J gave up 2 bases and V 3 bases, and 6 bases lay outside the gene matches. Germline CDR1 DFQATT, CDR2 SNEGSKA (reference sequence). The CDR3 contains 15 residues. In DNA, the CDR3 is TGCAGTGCTAGTGTAGCGGGGGCCCTCACAGATACGCAGTATTTT. This codes for CSASVAGALTDTQYF.

This sequence joins TRBV7-9 and TRBJ1-1, with 7 bases identical to TRBD1. The CDR3 is made up of 15 amino acids. CDR1 and CDR2 (germline): SEHNR, FQNEAQ (reference sequence). V trimming: 6 bases; J trimming: 3 bases; junction bases outside the gene matches: 10. CDR3 sequence (DNA): TGTGCCAGCAGACTTAGGGGTACAGGGGACACTGAAGCTTTCTTT. This translates into CASRLRGTGDTEAFF.

The J gene is TRBJ2-2, the V gene TRBV18, with 9 bases that match TRBD1. The trim removed 4 bases at V and 1 base at J, leaving 10 bases unmatched. Germline assignment: CDR1 KGHSH and CDR2 LQKENI. The length of the CDR3 is 18 residues. CDR3 DNA sequence: TGTGCCAGCTCACGCGTGAAAGCGGGACAGGGGAACACCGGGGAGCTGTTTTTT. Its translation is CASSRVKAGQGNTGELFF.

The J gene is TRBJ1-3, the V gene TRBV29-1; 9 bases line up with TRBD1. V was clipped by 7 bases and J by 8 bases; unmatched bases: 6. Germline V CDR1 and CDR2: SQVTM, ANQGSEA. This CDR3 spans 12 amino acids. CDR3 coding DNA: TGCAGCGCTGGGACAGGGTCGGACACCATATATTTT. It codes for CSAGTGSDTIYF.

The chain recombines TRBV27 with TRBJ2-1; TRBD2 might be the D (6 bases). There are 13 residues in the CDR3. Germline assignment: CDR1 MNHEY and CDR2 SMNVEV (reference sequence). Trimming pared 3 bases from V and 8 bases from J, leaving 11 bases between. The CDR3, as DNA: TGTGCCAGCAGTTTCGGTGAGCGGGATGAGCAGTTCTTC. It translates to CASSFGERDEQFF.

This chain connects TRBV5-4 to TRBJ2-7; tentative D call: TRBD1 (6 bases). In germline, CDR1 is SGHNT, CDR2 YYREEE (reference sequence). The V end was cut by 0 bases, the J end by 5 bases, with 18 bases between. CDR3 length: 16 amino acids. The CDR3 sequence: CASSLELQGPWDEQYF. CDR3 bases: TGTGCCAGCAGCTTGGAGCTACAGGGTCCCTGGGACGAGCAGTACTTC.

The chain recombines TRBV11-2 with TRBJ2-3; 11 positions agree with TRBD2. After removal of 7 bases from V and 3 bases from J, the junction contained 12 bases not matched to a gene. CDR1 and CDR2 (germline): SGHAT, FQNNGV. This CDR3 contains 17 residues. This CDR3 is CASIPPWASGRTDTQYF. DNA for the CDR3: TGTGCCAGCATCCCCCCCTGGGCTAGCGGGAGGACAGATACGCAGTATTTT.

This chain connects TRBV9 to TRBJ2-7; 10 nucleotides align to TRBD2. Germline V gene sequence: CDR1 SGDLS, CDR2 YYNGEE. Trimming at V came to 4 bases and at J to 2 bases, leaving 0 bases not matched to a gene. The CDR3 is 13 residues long. CDR3 amino acids: CASSLAGAYEQYF. The CDR3 nucleotides are TGTGCCAGCAGCCTAGCGGGAGCCTACGAGCAGTACTTC.

The chain recombines TRBV9 with TRBJ2-5; TRBD2 agrees at 7 bases. The junction had 13 bases not matched to a gene; V was cut back by 4 bases and J by 1 base. CDR3 length: 17 residues. Germline values: CDR1 SGDLS, CDR2 YYNGEE. CDR3 sequence: CASSPYLTGGFQETQYF. The CDR3 DNA reads TGTGCCAGCAGCCCCTACCTTACGGGGGGTTTCCAAGAGACCCAGTACTTC.

The V call is TRBV6-5, the J call TRBJ1-2; no definite D call. V gave up 4 bases and J gave up 3 bases, with 12 bases separating them. Looked up from germline, CDR1 is MNHEY and CDR2 is SVGAGI. The CDR3 length is 14 residues. CDR3 DNA: TGTGCCAGCAGTTTAGCCCGCACGGACTATGGCTACACCTTC. The encoded protein is CASSLARTDYGYTF.

This chain connects TRBV30 to TRBJ1-2; D might be TRBD1 (6 bases). V lost 6 bases and J lost 5, with 22 bases in between. Per germline, CDR1 GTSNPN and CDR2 SVGIG (reference sequence). The CDR3 consists of 15 residues. CDR3 nucleotides: TGTGCCTGTCTTCCTCGCCAGGGGCAGGGATATGGCTACACCTTC. This sequence encodes CACLPRQGQGYGYTF.

This clone was counted between two and nine times. This sequence joins TRBV3-1 (or the pseudogene TRBV3-2) and TRBJ1-4; possible D gene TRBD1, 5 bases. Germline CDR1 is LGHDT and CDR2 is YNNKEL (reference sequence). The CDR3 spans 14 residues. Trimming shortened V by 3 bases and J by 2 bases, and 7 bases separated the two germline ends. CDR3 in amino acids: CASSQGGTNEKLFF. For the CDR3, the DNA is TGTGCCAGCAGCCAGGGGGGGACTAATGAAAAACTGTTTTTT.

The chain has TRBV7-9 and TRBJ2-7; 7 nucleotides align to TRBD1. Trimming cost V 2 bases and J 5 bases; bases outside gene matches: 9. The V gene's germline CDR1 is SEHNR and CDR2 FQNEAQ (reference sequence). The CDR3 has 15 residues. The CDR3 nucleotides read TGTGCCAGCAGCTTATGGGGACAGAATTCCAACGAGCAGTACTTC. It codes for CASSLWGQNSNEQYF.